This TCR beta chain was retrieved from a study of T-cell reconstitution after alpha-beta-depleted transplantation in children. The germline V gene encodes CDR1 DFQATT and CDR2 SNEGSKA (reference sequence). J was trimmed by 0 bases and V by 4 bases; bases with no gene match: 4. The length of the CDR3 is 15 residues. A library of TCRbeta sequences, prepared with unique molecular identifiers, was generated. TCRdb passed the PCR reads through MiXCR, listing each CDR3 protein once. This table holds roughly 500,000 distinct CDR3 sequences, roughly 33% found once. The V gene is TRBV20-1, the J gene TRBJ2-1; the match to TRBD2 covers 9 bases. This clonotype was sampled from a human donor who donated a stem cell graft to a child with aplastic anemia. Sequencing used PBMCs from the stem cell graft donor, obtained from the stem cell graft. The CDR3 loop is CSAIASGDSYNEQFF. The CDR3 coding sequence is TGCAGTGCTATCGCTAGCGGGGACTCCTACAATGAGCAGTTCTTC.